The 32 T cell receptor beta chains presented below share a single source sample, sequenced in a study of cytotoxic CD8 clonotypes in ibrutinib-treated CLL. This table comes from immunoSEQ multiplex PCR, and its TCRdb copy is limited to in-frame clones, with some not included. The table shows approximately 100,000 clones, with approximately 58% occurring only once. Sequencing used PBMCs, obtained after 24 months of ibrutinib treatment. The receptors come from a human donor with chronic lymphocytic leukemia.

V gene TRBV13 combines with J gene TRBJ2-7; the D is unclear. The CDR3 is made up of 14 amino acids. V lost 0 bases, J lost 2 bases, and 8 bases lay in between. In germline, CDR1 is PRHDT, CDR2 FYEKMQ (reference sequence). The CDR3 is CASSLGGDPYEQYF. CDR3 nucleotides: TGTGCCAGCAGCTTAGGGGGCGACCCCTACGAGCAGTACTTC.

The chain couples TRBV4-1 to TRBJ2-6, with D hard to call. V lost 0 bases to trimming and J lost 0 bases, with 6 bases between them. Germline CDR1 and CDR2: MGHRA and YSYEKL. The CDR3 runs 16 residues. This CDR3 is CASSQDVSSGANVLTF. For the CDR3, the DNA is TGCGCCAGCAGCCAAGATGTGAGCTCTGGGGCCAACGTCCTGACTTTC.

The chain carries TRBV4-2 and TRBJ1-1; tentatively, D is TRBD1 (5 bases). Trimming cost V 1 base and J 5 bases, with 11 bases left between them. Germline loops: CDR1 LGHNA, CDR2 YNFKEQ. The CDR3 extends over 14 amino acids. CDR3 in amino acids: CASSQVGGGTEAFF. The CDR3 DNA sequence: TGTGCCAGCAGCCAAGTTGGGGGGGGTACTGAAGCTTTCTTT.

The chain links TRBV5-1 to TRBJ2-1; weak D call: TRBD2 (6 bases). Trimming stripped 4 bases from V and 7 bases from J, with 12 bases between. The CDR3 consists of 13 residues. Germline-derived CDR1 and CDR2 are SGHRS and YFSETQ. CDR3: CASSVSGENEQFF. The CDR3 DNA reads TGCGCCAGCAGCGTTAGCGGAGAGAATGAGCAGTTCTTC.

The rearrangement uses TRBV28 and TRBJ2-7, with a weak D call TRBD1 (6 bases). CDR1 is MDHEN, CDR2 SYDVKM, per germline. Trimming took 4 bases from V and 2 from J, leaving 15 bases between them. The CDR3 is made up of 15 amino acids. The CDR3 region is CASSSAGTSTYEQYF. Written as DNA, the CDR3 is TGTGCCAGCAGTTCCGCCGGGACATCCACCTACGAGCAGTACTTC.

The J gene is TRBJ2-3, the V gene TRBV5-6, with D maybe TRBD2 (7 bases). Deletions cut 3 bases from V and 4 bases from J, with 18 bases between. Looked up from germline, CDR1 is SGHDT and CDR2 is YYEEEE. The CDR3 spans 16 residues. The CDR3 nucleotides are TGTGCCAGCAGCTCCAACCTGGGGGGGGGCTCAGATACGCAGTATTTT. Translated, it gives CASSSNLGGGSDTQYF.

This clone came up once. The CDR3 protein is CASSLEGWRGEQFF. For the CDR3, the DNA is TGTGCCAGCAGCTTGGAGGGATGGCGGGGTGAGCAGTTCTTC. The V call is TRBV7-9, the J call TRBJ2-1; tentatively, D is TRBD2 (6 bases). This CDR3 spans 14 amino acids. The V gene lost 3 bases and the J gene lost 9 bases, with 15 bases spanning the gap. Germline CDR1 SEHNR, CDR2 FQNEAQ (reference sequence).

The V gene is TRBV5-1, the J gene TRBJ2-5, with TRBD2 matching 8 bases. V shed 1 base and J 5 bases; nucleotides not matched to a gene: 13. The CDR3 length is 17 residues. Germline CDR1 reads SGHRS; CDR2 reads YFSETQ. This CDR3 reads CASSLTPGLALRETQYF. CDR3 nucleotide sequence: TGCGCCAGCAGCTTGACGCCAGGACTAGCCCTCCGGGAGACCCAGTACTTC.

The J gene is TRBJ2-7, the V gene TRBV14; perhaps TRBD1 as D (6 bases). Trimming shortened V by 3 bases and J by 2 bases, and 11 bases separated the two germline ends. Germline CDR1 is SGHDN and CDR2 is FVKESK. The CDR3 is made up of 14 amino acids. CDR3 coding DNA: TGTGCCAGCAGCCAGGCACAGGGCCCCTACGAGCAGTACTTC. Translating gives CASSQAQGPYEQYF.

The chain recombines TRBV7-9 with TRBJ2-5; D possibly corresponds to TRBD2 (5 bases). The germline gives CDR1 SEHNR, CDR2 FQNEAQ (reference sequence). The V gene lost 1 base and the J gene lost 4 bases, with 10 bases spanning the gap. The CDR3 runs 14 residues. The CDR3 reads CASSLVASGETQYF. The CDR3 coding sequence is TGTGCCAGCAGCTTAGTAGCCAGCGGAGAGACCCAGTACTTC.

J is TRBJ2-3 and V is TRBV6-1; D is unresolved. The CDR3 is 15 amino acids. V was pared by 4 bases and J by 0 bases, with 11 bases between. CDR1 is MNHNS, CDR2 SASEGT, per germline. CDR3 bases: TGTGCCAGCAGTGTGGACGGGCTGAGCACAGATACGCAGTATTTT. Translation gives CASSVDGLSTDTQYF.

This clone was picked up a small number of times. This chain connects TRBV18 to TRBJ1-1; D perhaps matches TRBD1 (6 bases). V lost 5 bases to trimming and J lost 3 bases, with 10 bases between them. From germline, CDR1 is KGHSH and CDR2 LQKENI. The CDR3 spans 13 residues. The CDR3 DNA sequence: TGTGCCAGCTCATGGGGGCGGGACACTGAAGCTTTCTTT. It is translated as CASSWGRDTEAFF.

This clone was counted only a few times. The chain combines TRBV9 with TRBJ2-6; tentatively, D is TRBD1 (5 bases). The CDR3 consists of 18 residues. Trimming stripped 0 bases from V and 4 bases from J, with 17 bases between. Germline V gene data show CDR1 as SGDLS and CDR2 as YYNGEE. CDR3 loop: CASSVGQNPSTGANVLTF. CDR3 coding DNA: TGTGCCAGCAGCGTAGGACAGAATCCATCAACGGGGGCCAACGTCCTGACTTTC. Full variable domain (remainder filled in from reference TRBV9 and TRBJ2-6): DSGVTQTPKHLITATGQRVTLRCSPRSGDLSVYWYQQSLDQGLQFLIQYYNGEERAKGNILERFSAQQFPDLHSELNLSSLELGDSALYFCASSVGQNPSTGANVLTFGAGSRLTVL.

The rearrangement uses TRBV18 and TRBJ2-3, with D perhaps matching TRBD2 (5 bases). This CDR3 is 16 amino acids long. CDR1 KGHSH and CDR2 LQKENI come from the germline V gene. Trimming pared 4 bases from V and 3 bases from J, leaving 17 bases between. The CDR3 DNA follows: TGTGCCAGCTCACGGGCTAGCCAGCCGGGTACAGATACGCAGTATTTT. As protein: CASSRASQPGTDTQYF.

The chain couples TRBV19 to TRBJ2-6; TRBD2 might be the D (6 bases). Germline CDR1 reads LNHDA; CDR2 reads SQIVND (reference sequence). V lost 4 bases to trimming and J lost 3 bases, with 19 bases between them. This CDR3 contains 18 residues. CDR3 region: CASSREELGLNGANVLTF. The CDR3 DNA follows: TGTGCCAGTAGTAGGGAGGAACTGGGTCTTAATGGGGCCAACGTCCTGACTTTC. Full variable domain (remainder filled in from reference TRBV19 and TRBJ2-6): DGGITQSPKYLFRKEGQNVTLSCEQNLNHDAMYWYRQDPGQGLRLIYYSQIVNDFQKGDIAEGYSVSREKKESFPLTVTSAQKNPTAFYLCASSREELGLNGANVLTFGAGSRLTVL.

This clone turned up a few times. The V and J genes are TRBV2 and TRBJ2-3; TRBD2 matches at 7 bases. J lost 0 bases, V lost 4 bases, and 7 bases had no gene match. The CDR3 loop spans 16 amino acids. CDR1 is SNHLY and CDR2 is FYNNEI in the germline V gene. CDR3 in DNA: TGTGCCAGCAGTGCCCGAGCGGGGCCTAGCACAGATACGCAGTATTTT. Translation gives CASSARAGPSTDTQYF.

The gene calls are TRBV5-5 and TRBJ2-7, with a weak D call TRBD2 (6 bases). Trimming left V 2 bases short and J 3 bases short, with 9 bases between. Per germline, CDR1 SGHKS and CDR2 YYEKEE (reference sequence). This CDR3 comprises 13 residues. CDR3 DNA sequence: TGTGCCAGCAGCTTCCAGGAGGGCTACGAGCAGTACTTC. The encoded protein is CASSFQEGYEQYF.

CDR3: CSVGQGLSNQPQHF. CDR3 nucleotide sequence: TGCAGCGTCGGCCAGGGTTTGAGCAATCAGCCCCAGCATTTT. The chain employs TRBV29-1 and TRBJ1-5; possibly TRBD1 for D (5 bases). V dropped 6 bases and J dropped 1 base, with 13 bases sitting between them. The germline gives CDR1 SQVTM, CDR2 ANQGSEA. This CDR3 spans 14 amino acids.

The rearrangement links TRBV2 to TRBJ1-2; 11 positions agree with TRBD1. V dropped 4 bases and J dropped 7; count of bases not matched to a gene: 5. CDR1 SNHLY and CDR2 FYNNEI come from the germline V gene. CDR3 size: 14 residues. CDR3 DNA sequence: TGTGCCAGCAGTGCTACCGGGACAGGGGGTGGCTACACCTTC. It specifies CASSATGTGGGYTF.

The J gene is TRBJ2-1, the V gene TRBV5-1; 8 nucleotides align to TRBD1. Looked up from germline, CDR1 is SGHRS and CDR2 is YFSETQ. The V segment lost 3 bases and the J segment 10 bases; nucleotides outside the gene matches: 9. The CDR3 extends over 14 amino acids. The chain's CDR3 is CASSSNRGTGEQFF. Written as DNA, the CDR3 is TGCGCCAGCAGCTCAAACCGCGGGACAGGCGAGCAGTTCTTC.

J is TRBJ2-6 and V is TRBV5-1; 7 positions match TRBD1. V lost 3 bases and J lost 0; bases outside the gene matches: 0. CDR1 SGHRS and CDR2 YFSETQ come from the germline V gene. This CDR3 contains 15 residues. CDR3 residues: CASSWDSSGANVLTF. Here the CDR3 DNA reads TGCGCCAGCAGCTGGGACAGCTCTGGGGCCAACGTCCTGACTTTC.

The chain links TRBV5-8 to TRBJ2-7, with TRBD1 matching over 8 bases. Trimming removed 4 bases from V and 6 bases from J; junction bases left unmatched: 12. This CDR3 is 15 amino acids long. Per germline, CDR1 SGHTS and CDR2 YDEGEE. CDR3 bases: TGTGCCAGCAGCACATTTTCCGGGACAGGCGTCGAGCAGTACTTC. It specifies CASSTFSGTGVEQYF. Supplemented by reference TRBV5-8 and TRBJ2-7, the full variable domain reads EAGVTQSPTHLIKTRGQQATLRCSPISGHTSVYWYQQALGLGLQFLLWYDEGEERNRGNFPPRFSGRQFPNYSSELNVNALELEDSALYLCASSTFSGTGVEQYFGPGTRLTVT.

This clone was found once. The chain has TRBV5-1 and TRBJ1-1; D is unclear. Germline CDR1 reads SGHRS; CDR2 reads YFSETQ. The CDR3 length is 14 residues. The V and J ends lost 1 base and 4 bases respectively, with 11 bases between them. In nucleotides, the CDR3 is TGCGCCAGCAGCTTGATAGATCGGGGCACTGAAGCTTTCTTT. It codes for CASSLIDRGTEAFF.

The genes are TRBV5-6 and TRBJ1-2, with D uncertain. V lost 0 bases and J 1 base, leaving 7 bases between the germline ends. The germline V gene has CDR1 SGHDT and CDR2 YYEEEE. The CDR3 runs to 14 residues. The CDR3 sequence is CASSLGTNNYGYTF. Written as DNA, the CDR3 is TGTGCCAGCAGCTTGGGCACGAATAACTATGGCTACACCTTC.

The rearrangement joins TRBV7-2 to TRBJ1-5; no firm D call. The CDR3 sequence is 12 residues long. Trimming removed 6 bases at V and 9 bases at J, with 12 bases between. Germline V gene lookup returns CDR1 SGHTA and CDR2 FQGNSA. CDR3 loop: CASSHPMGPQHF. The DNA for the CDR3 is TGTGCCAGCAGTCACCCAATGGGGCCCCAGCATTTT.

Many counts were recorded for this clone. The chain is built from TRBV7-2 and TRBJ2-1; 12 nucleotides line up with TRBD2. The CDR3 totals 17 residues. CDR1 and CDR2 (germline): SGHTA, FQGNSA. Trimming cost V 5 bases and J 6 bases; bases outside gene matches: 11. As DNA, the CDR3 is TGTGCCAGCAGCCTACGGACTAGCGGGGACGTGACCAATGAGCAGTTCTTC. Translating gives CASSLRTSGDVTNEQFF.

This clone was found a few times. V and J are TRBV4-1 and TRBJ1-6; D unresolved. V was shortened by 1 base and J by 0 bases, with 13 bases between the two germline ends. The CDR3 spans 18 residues. The germline CDR1 and CDR2 sequences are MGHRA and YSYEKL. CDR3 in amino acids: CASSQGEVGSSYNSPLHF. CDR3 coding DNA: TGCGCCAGCAGCCAAGGAGAGGTTGGGAGCTCCTATAATTCACCCCTCCACTTT.

The chain joins TRBV28 to TRBJ2-7, with D maybe TRBD2 (6 bases). This CDR3 region has 17 residues. Trimming stripped 6 bases from V and 1 base from J, with 22 bases between. CDR1 MDHEN and CDR2 SYDVKM come from the germline V gene. This CDR3 reads CASSPLGGPVGSYEQYF. The CDR3 DNA sequence: TGTGCCAGCAGCCCACTCGGGGGACCGGTGGGGTCCTACGAGCAGTACTTC.

This clone has just a few counts. The CDR3 region is CASSRGEATEAFF. The CDR3 coding sequence is TGTGCCAGCAGTAGGGGTGAGGCCACTGAAGCTTTCTTT. The chain employs TRBV25-1 and TRBJ1-1; the D gene is possibly TRBD1 (5 bases). The CDR3 runs 13 residues. CDR1 and CDR2 (germline): MGHDK, SYGVNS. V lost 5 bases and J lost 4, with 11 bases in between.

The gene calls are TRBV11-3 and TRBJ1-1; 9 bases line up with TRBD1. J gave up 1 base and V 4 bases, and 4 bases lay outside the gene matches. Germline-derived CDR1 and CDR2 are SGHNT and YENEEA. This CDR3 comprises 15 residues. As DNA, the CDR3 is TGTGCCAGCAGCTCCCCGGGACAGGGGAACACTGAAGCTTTCTTT. Translating gives CASSSPGQGNTEAFF.

This clone was detected a few times. The chain joins TRBV15 to TRBJ1-6; unclear D gene. Trimming took 0 bases from V and 1 from J, leaving 7 bases between them. The CDR3 runs to 16 residues. Per germline, CDR1 LNHNV and CDR2 YYDKDF (reference sequence). The CDR3 region is CATSRDAESYNSPLHF. In DNA form, the CDR3 reads TGTGCCACCAGCAGAGATGCGGAGTCCTATAATTCACCCCTCCACTTT.

V usage is TRBV18 and J usage is TRBJ2-5; 7 bases fit TRBD1. With V trimmed by 3 bases and J by 3 bases, 13 bases remained unmatched. The CDR3 has 17 residues. Looked up from germline, CDR1 is KGHSH and CDR2 is LQKENI. This CDR3 is CASSPYNDREVEETQYF. The CDR3, as DNA: TGTGCCAGCTCACCGTACAACGACAGGGAAGTGGAAGAGACCCAGTACTTC. The variable domain in full, completed from reference TRBV18 and TRBJ2-5, reads NAGVMQNPRHLVRRRGQEARLRCSPMKGHSHVYWYRQLPEEGLKFMVYLQKENIIDESGMPKERFSAEFPKEGPSILRIQQVVRGDSAAYFCASSPYNDREVEETQYFGPGTRLLVL.